Described below is a single T cell receptor beta chain sequence and its context. No antigen is known for it. CDR1 is SEHNR and CDR2 is FQNEAQ in the germline V gene (reference sequence). The trim removed 8 bases at V and 7 bases at J, leaving 9 bases unmatched. The CDR3 runs to 13 residues. This record belongs to a study of cytomegalovirus exposure and HLA in healthy donors. Both 60 Vbeta primers and 13 Jbeta primers went into the PCR. Profiled with immunoSEQ multiplex PCR; TCRdb holds only in-frame clones, not every one. This sample lists more than 40,000 clones; its ten largest clones have more than 25%. Study-level results: Three chains linked to CMV were shown in vitro to be specific for CMV antigens.

The sequencing sample was made of PBMCs. This clonotype originated in a middle-aged man in good health and CMV-seropositive. The V gene is TRBV7-9, the J gene TRBJ2-7; TRBD2 agrees at 9 bases. CDR3 protein: CASSGGRAREQYF. DNA of the CDR3: TGTGCCAGCTCCGGCGGGAGGGCGCGGGAGCAGTACTTC.